This T cell receptor beta chain was sequenced for a study of T cell responses to AZD1222 COVID-19 vaccine. Study observations and caveats: Donors were mostly white British, more females; clonal diversity possibly underestimated. Regions 160-218 and 743-854 dominated among vaccine-associated CD4 TCRs spanning spike. Of spike-specific TCRs, nearly half reportedly target regions left unmutated in variants.

The CDR3 is made up of 13 amino acids. Germline V gives CDR1 SQVTM, CDR2 ANQGSEA. V lost 4 bases and J lost 3, with 13 bases in between. Only in-frame clones appear in the TCRdb table, and some are missing; sequencing was by immunoSEQ multiplex PCR. The sample has 100,000 to 150,000 clones, over 75% seen once. This clone has a single count. What it recognizes is unknown. The specimen was peripheral blood, collected on day 0 of AZD1222 vaccination. This clonotype originated in an adult in good health. V usage is TRBV29-1 and J usage is TRBJ2-7; D not resolved. The CDR3 region has the DNA TGCAGCGTTGTGTCGCAGTCCCTCTACGAGCAGTACTTC. Translated, it gives CSVVSQSLYEQYF.